The source of this TCR beta chain is a study of CXCR3-negative and CXCR3-positive naive CD8 T cells. General study findings and limits: Naive CXCR3-positive cells had TRB CDR3s more hydrophobic than those of CXCR3-negative naive cells.

It was by 5' RACE with UMI labels that the TRB cDNA libraries were prepared. TCRdb re-called the 5' RACE reads and catalogs CDR3 proteins one per entry, DNA excluded. The sample yields about 150,000 distinct CDR3 sequences, of which the top ten take up approximately 0.46%. Germline CDR1 SGHAT, CDR2 FQNNGV. The CDR3 is made up of 15 amino acids. To note about this clonotype: Its antigen is currently unknown.

The sequence derives from a human donor in good health. Some clones in this sample may be carry-over from other donors' samples. The sequencing input was naive CXCR3+ CD8+ T cells from blood. Noted subset: CD45RO-CCR7+CD27+CD95- naive CD8+ T cells expressing CXCR3 (TNR3+). The chain joins TRBV11-2 to TRBJ2-5; TCRdb proposes TRBD2, but this gene call is untestable without DNA. This chain's CDR3 is CASSYGASGQETQYF.